This TCR beta chain was identified in a study of blood T cell repertoires in COVID-19. Turning to the study itself: Sources were T cells, B-cell-depleted T cells, or PBMCs; the material itself was cDNA or gDNA.

This clone appeared a single time. Germline CDR1 and CDR2: MNHEY and SMNVEV (reference sequence). Trimming left V 4 bases short and J 7 bases short, with 19 bases between. The CDR3 is 15 residues long. Per the original data handling: Reference gene primer amplification gave estimated nucleated cell counts. Generated by immunoSEQ multiplex PCR, the TCRdb table keeps only in-frame clones and is missing some. D and trimming come from the DNA, and the V and J calls and clone size come from that table. Altogether about 81,000 clones are present, 85% to 90% being singletons, with the ten largest covering roughly 4.8%.

The rearrangement joins TRBV27 to TRBJ1-2, with D perhaps TRBD1 (6 bases). The TCR originated in a woman older than 75 with acute or convalescent COVID-19. Sequenced input: peripheral blood. The CDR3 nucleotides are TGTGCCAGCAGTTCCAGTTGGCAGGGGTTGAGTGGCTACACCTTC. Amino acids: CASSSSWQGLSGYTF.